Each of the 12 T cell receptor beta chains below was sequenced from the same sample in a study of response to subunit inactivated influenza vaccine. TCRdb processed the RT-PCR reads anew with MiXCR; each CDR3 protein has one entry. Of a few hundred thousand distinct CDR3 sequences listed, about 20% were seen once; the top ten hold around a tenth. The sequencing here drew on PBMCs from blood, taken less than 22 months after vaccination. The receptors were gathered from a man aged 50-75 years who received an inactivated influenza vaccine.

As to this clonotype: One junction end does not reproduce the germline sequence, and a read error may be involved. The chain has TRBV6-1 and TRBJ1-3; tentative D call: TRBD1 (5 bases). This CDR3 region has 14 residues. CDR1 and CDR2 from the germline V gene are MNHNS and SASEGT. The CDR3 sequence is CFNGTTQLGNTIYF. The CDR3 DNA reads as TGCTTCAATGGGACGACTCAACTTGGAAACACCATATATTTT.

The chain links TRBV4-3 to TRBJ2-2; D ambiguous. The length of the CDR3 is 15 residues. Germline V lookup: CDR1 LGHNA, CDR2 YSLEER. Trimming took off 1 base at V and 7 bases at J, with 13 bases between the two ends. The DNA of the CDR3 is TGCGCCAGCAGCCAAGGCGTAGGCGGTCGCGGGGAGCTGTTTTTT. Translating it yields CASSQGVGGRGELFF.

The V gene is TRBV28, the J gene TRBJ2-7, with TRBD2 matching over 9 bases. Germline V gene sequence: CDR1 MDHEN, CDR2 SYDVKM. The CDR3 totals 13 residues. Trimming removed 7 bases from V and 6 bases from J; junction bases left unmatched: 7. CDR3 amino acids: CASKRQREVEQYF. DNA for the CDR3: TGTGCCAGCAAGAGACAGCGGGAGGTCGAGCAGTACTTC.

The CDR3 reads CASSQGGAQKNTEAFF. Written as DNA, the CDR3 is TGTGCCAGCAGCCAAGGGGGGGCACAGAAGAACACTGAAGCTTTCTTT. The chain links TRBV7-3 to TRBJ1-1; TRBD1 is a possible D gene (6 bases). Trimming shortened V by 5 bases and J by 1 base, and 17 bases separated the two germline ends. The CDR3 extends over 16 amino acids. Per germline, CDR1 SGHTA and CDR2 FQGTGA.

The chain joins TRBV20-1 to TRBJ1-2, with D unclear. The CDR3 consists of 12 residues. Germline V gene sequence: CDR1 DFQATT, CDR2 SNEGSKA (reference sequence). V lost 1 base and J lost 4, with 7 bases in between. As DNA, the CDR3 is TGCAGTGCTAGAGGCGGTCCCTATGGCTACACCTTC. It is translated as CSARGGPYGYTF.

This clonotype turned up a few times. The chain recombines TRBV6-1 with TRBJ1-1; TRBD1 matches 9 bases. The germline V gene encodes CDR1 MNHNS and CDR2 SASEGT. Trimming took 6 bases from V and 5 from J; bases not matched to a gene: 7. The CDR3 consists of 14 residues. This CDR3 is CASSTTGGGTEAFF. DNA for the CDR3: TGTGCCAGCAGCACGACAGGGGGTGGGACTGAAGCTTTCTTT.

The chain uses TRBV6-2 or TRBV6-3 and TRBJ2-7, with 7 positions matching TRBD2. The germline CDR1 and CDR2 sequences are MNHEY and SVGEGT. The J segment lost 2 bases and the V segment lost 4 bases, leaving 5 bases of the junction unmatched. CDR3 length: 14 residues. CDR3 in amino acids: CASSSLAVTYEQYF. CDR3 coding DNA: TGTGCCAGCAGTTCCCTAGCGGTAACCTACGAGCAGTACTTC.

The chain combines TRBV5-1 with TRBJ2-5, with a weak D call TRBD2 (5 bases). V was clipped by 5 bases and J by 2 bases, with 19 bases between them. The CDR3 sequence is 16 residues long. Germline V gene sequence: CDR1 SGHRS, CDR2 YFSETQ. CDR3 DNA: TGCGCCAGCAGTTCTAGTTTGGGTTCGGGGCAAGAGACCCAGTACTTC. Protein sequence: CASSSSLGSGQETQYF. Using reference TRBV5-1 and TRBJ2-5 for the parts outside the CDR3, the full variable domain is KAGVTQTPRYLIKTRGQQVTLSCSPISGHRSVSWYQQTPGQGLQFLFEYFSETQRNKGNFPGRFSGRQFSNSRSEMNVSTLELGDSALYLCASSSSLGSGQETQYFGPGTRLLVL.

The chain links TRBV6-1 to TRBJ1-3; possible D gene TRBD1, 6 bases. Germline V CDR1 and CDR2: MNHNS, SASEGT. The CDR3 covers 14 residues. The V and J ends lost 5 bases and 4 bases respectively, with 12 bases between them. As DNA, the CDR3 is TGTGCCAGCAGTCCGAGAGGGGGAGGAAACACCATATATTTT. Its protein product is CASSPRGGGNTIYF.

This sequence joins TRBV7-2 and TRBJ2-4; D possibly corresponds to TRBD1 (6 bases). The length of the CDR3 is 13 residues. Trimming removed 5 bases at V and 3 bases at J, with 8 bases between. CDR1 is SGHTA and CDR2 is FQGNSA in the germline V gene. Here the CDR3 DNA reads TGTGCCAGCAGCCGGGACATCAAAAACATTCAGTACTTC. It yields the protein CASSRDIKNIQYF.

This clonotype appeared many times. The V call is TRBV12-3 or TRBV12-4, the J call TRBJ2-3; tentatively, D is TRBD2 (6 bases). Trimming pared 6 bases from V and 0 bases from J, leaving 10 bases between. This CDR3 is 14 amino acids long. The CDR3 spells CASSGTSSTDTQYF. The CDR3 DNA is TGTGCCAGCAGCGGGACTTCTAGCACAGATACGCAGTATTTT.

The rearrangement uses TRBV6-5 and TRBJ1-5; a weak D match, TRBD1 (5 bases). This CDR3 has 16 amino acids. The germline gives CDR1 MNHEY, CDR2 SVGAGI. Trimming cost V 6 bases and J 3 bases, with 18 bases left between them. The CDR3 DNA sequence: TGTGCCAGCAGGTCTCGGGGGGGACCAATCAATCAGCCCCAGCATTTT. Translation gives CASRSRGGPINQPQHF.